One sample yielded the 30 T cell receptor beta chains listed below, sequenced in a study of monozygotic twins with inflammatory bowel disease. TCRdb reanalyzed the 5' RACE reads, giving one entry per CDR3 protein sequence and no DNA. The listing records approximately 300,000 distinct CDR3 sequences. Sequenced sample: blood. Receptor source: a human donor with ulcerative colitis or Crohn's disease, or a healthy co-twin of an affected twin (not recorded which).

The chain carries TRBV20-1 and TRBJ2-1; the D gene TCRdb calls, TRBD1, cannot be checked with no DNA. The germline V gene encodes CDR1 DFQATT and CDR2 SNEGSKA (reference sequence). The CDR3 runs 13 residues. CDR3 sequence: CSASSPGFPEQFF.

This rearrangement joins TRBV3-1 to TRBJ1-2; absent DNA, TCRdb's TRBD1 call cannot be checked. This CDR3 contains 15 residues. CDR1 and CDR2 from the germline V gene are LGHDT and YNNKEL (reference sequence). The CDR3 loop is CASSQDGPGFYGYTF. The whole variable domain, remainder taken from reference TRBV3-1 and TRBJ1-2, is DTAVSQTPKYLVTQMGNDKSIKCEQNLGHDTMYWYKQDSKKFLKIMFSYNNKELIINETVPNRFSPKSPDKAHLNLHINSLELGDSAVYFCASSQDGPGFYGYTFGSGTRLTVV.

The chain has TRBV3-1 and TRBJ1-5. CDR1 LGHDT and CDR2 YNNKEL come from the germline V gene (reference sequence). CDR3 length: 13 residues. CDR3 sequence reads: CASSRRAGQPQHF.

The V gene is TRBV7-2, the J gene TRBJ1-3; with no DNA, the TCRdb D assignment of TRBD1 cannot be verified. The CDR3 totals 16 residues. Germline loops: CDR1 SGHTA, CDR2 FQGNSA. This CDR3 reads CASSPGGISSGNTIYF. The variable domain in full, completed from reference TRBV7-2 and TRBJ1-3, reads GAGVSQSPSNKVTEKGKDVELRCDPISGHTALYWYRQSLGQGLEFLIYFQGNSAPDKSGLPSDRFSAERTGGSVSTLTIQRTQQEDSAVYLCASSPGGISSGNTIYFGEGSWLTVV.

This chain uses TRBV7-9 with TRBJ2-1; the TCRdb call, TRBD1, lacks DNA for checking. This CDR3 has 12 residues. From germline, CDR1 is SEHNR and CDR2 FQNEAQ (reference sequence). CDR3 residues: CASRRTDNEQFF.

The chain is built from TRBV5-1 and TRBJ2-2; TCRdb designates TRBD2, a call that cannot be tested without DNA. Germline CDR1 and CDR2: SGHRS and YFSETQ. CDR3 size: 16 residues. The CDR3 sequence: CASSIGSLAGTGELFF.

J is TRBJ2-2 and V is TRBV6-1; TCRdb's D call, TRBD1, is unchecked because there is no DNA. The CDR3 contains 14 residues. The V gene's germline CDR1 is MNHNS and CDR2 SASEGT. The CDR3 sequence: CASRKDRNTGELFF.

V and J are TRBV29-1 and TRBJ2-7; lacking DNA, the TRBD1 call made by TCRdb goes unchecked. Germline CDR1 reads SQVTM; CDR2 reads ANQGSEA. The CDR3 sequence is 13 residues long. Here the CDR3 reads CSVPGQGTYEQYF.

CDR3 amino acids: CAISESQGQLAFF. The chain combines TRBV10-3 with TRBJ1-1. The germline CDR1 and CDR2 sequences are ENHRY and SYGVKD. CDR3 length: 13 residues.

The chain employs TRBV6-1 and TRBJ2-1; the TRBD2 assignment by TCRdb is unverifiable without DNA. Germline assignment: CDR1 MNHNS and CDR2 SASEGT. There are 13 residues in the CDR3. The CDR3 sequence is CASRAGGLNEQFF.

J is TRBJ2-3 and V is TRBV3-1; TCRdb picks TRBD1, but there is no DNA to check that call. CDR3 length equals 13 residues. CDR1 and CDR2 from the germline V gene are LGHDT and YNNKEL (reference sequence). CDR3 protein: CASSQWQGVTQYF.

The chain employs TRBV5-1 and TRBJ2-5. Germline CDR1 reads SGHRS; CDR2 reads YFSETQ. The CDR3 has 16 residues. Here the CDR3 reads CASSPAVAASVETQYF.

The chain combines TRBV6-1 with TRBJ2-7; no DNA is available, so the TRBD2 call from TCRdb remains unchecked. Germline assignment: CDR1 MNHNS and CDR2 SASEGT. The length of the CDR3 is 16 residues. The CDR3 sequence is CASSDGTSGRAHEQYF.

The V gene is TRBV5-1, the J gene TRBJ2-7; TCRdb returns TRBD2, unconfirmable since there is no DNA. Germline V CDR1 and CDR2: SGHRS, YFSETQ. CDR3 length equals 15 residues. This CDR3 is CASSFPRGGGYEQYF.

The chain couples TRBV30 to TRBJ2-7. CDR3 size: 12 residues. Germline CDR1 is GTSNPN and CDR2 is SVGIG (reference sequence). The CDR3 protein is CAWTTDSYEQYF.

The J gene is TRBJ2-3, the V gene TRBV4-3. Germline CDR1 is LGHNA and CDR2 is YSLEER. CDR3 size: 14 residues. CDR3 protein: CASSQDFFTDTQYF.

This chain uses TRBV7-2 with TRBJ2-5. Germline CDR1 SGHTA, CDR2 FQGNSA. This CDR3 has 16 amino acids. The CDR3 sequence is CASSRRLEMYQETQYF.

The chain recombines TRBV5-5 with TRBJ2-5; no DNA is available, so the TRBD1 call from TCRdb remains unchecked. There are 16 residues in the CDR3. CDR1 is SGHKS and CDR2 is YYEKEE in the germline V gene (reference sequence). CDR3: CASSLEPGTGRETQYF.

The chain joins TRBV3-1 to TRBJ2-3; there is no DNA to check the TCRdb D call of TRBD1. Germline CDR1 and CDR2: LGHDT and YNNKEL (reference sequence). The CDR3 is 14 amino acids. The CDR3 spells CASSRDRRTDTQYF.

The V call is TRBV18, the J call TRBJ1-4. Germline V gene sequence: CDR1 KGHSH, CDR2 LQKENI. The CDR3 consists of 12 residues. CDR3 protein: CASSSGSEKLFF. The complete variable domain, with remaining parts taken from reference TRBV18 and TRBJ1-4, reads NAGVMQNPRHLVRRRGQEARLRCSPMKGHSHVYWYRQLPEEGLKFMVYLQKENIIDESGMPKERFSAEFPKEGPSILRIQQVVRGDSAAYFCASSSGSEKLFFGSGTQLSVL.

CDR3 protein: CSARDQSSYNEQFF. The V gene is TRBV20-1, the J gene TRBJ2-1. The CDR3 contains 14 residues. Germline V gene sequence: CDR1 DFQATT, CDR2 SNEGSKA (reference sequence).

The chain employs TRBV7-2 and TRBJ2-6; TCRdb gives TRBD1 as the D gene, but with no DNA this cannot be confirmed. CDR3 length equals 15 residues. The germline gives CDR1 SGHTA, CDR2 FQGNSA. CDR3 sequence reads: CASSEQGTGANVLTF. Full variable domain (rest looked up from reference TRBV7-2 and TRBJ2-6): GAGVSQSPSNKVTEKGKDVELRCDPISGHTALYWYRQSLGQGLEFLIYFQGNSAPDKSGLPSDRFSAERTGGSVSTLTIQRTQQEDSAVYLCASSEQGTGANVLTFGAGSRLTVL.

CDR3: CASSLARGKAGNEQFF. The gene calls are TRBV5-6 and TRBJ2-1; TCRdb designates TRBD1, a call that cannot be tested without DNA. Per the germline V gene, CDR1 is SGHDT and CDR2 is YYEEEE. There are 16 residues in the CDR3.

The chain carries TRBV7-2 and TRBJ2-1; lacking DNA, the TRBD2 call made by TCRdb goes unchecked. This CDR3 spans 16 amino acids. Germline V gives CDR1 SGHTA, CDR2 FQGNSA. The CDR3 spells CASSSFVGLAKYEQFF.

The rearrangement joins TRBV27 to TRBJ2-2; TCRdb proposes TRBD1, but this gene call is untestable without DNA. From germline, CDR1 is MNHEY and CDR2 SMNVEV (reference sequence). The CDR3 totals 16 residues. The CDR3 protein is CASSLRGQGNTGELFF.

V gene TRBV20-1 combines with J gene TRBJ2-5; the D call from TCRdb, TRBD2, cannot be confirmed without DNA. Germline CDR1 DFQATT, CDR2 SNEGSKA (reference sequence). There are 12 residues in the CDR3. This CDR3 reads CSASLAEETQYF.

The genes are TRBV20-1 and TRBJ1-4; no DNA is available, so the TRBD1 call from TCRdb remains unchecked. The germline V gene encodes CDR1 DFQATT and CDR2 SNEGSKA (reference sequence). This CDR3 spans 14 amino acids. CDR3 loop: CSARGGSGRGKLFF.

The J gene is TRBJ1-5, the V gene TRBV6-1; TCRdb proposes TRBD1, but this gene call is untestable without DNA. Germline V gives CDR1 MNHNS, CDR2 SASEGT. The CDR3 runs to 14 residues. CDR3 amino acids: CATERQGSNQPQHF.

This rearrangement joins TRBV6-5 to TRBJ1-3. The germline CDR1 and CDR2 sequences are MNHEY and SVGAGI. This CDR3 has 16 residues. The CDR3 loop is CASSYSKGGVGNTIYF.

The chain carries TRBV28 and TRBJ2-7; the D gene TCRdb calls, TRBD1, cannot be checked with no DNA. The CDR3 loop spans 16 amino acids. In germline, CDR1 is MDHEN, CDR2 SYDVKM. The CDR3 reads CASSFTDRLVGYEQYF.